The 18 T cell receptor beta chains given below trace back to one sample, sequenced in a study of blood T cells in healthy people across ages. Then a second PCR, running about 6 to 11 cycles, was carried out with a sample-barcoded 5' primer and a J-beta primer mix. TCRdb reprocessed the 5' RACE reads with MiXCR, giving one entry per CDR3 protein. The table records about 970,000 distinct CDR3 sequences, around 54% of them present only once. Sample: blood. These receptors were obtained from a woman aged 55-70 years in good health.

The CDR3 sequence is CSASKGQLWPYTF. The CDR3, as DNA: TGCAGTGCTTCGAAGGGACAGCTATGGCCCTACACCTTC. The chain links TRBV20-1 to TRBJ1-2, with 7 bases that match TRBD1. Germline trimming cut 5 bases from V and 10 bases from J; bases unmatched to any gene: 13. Germline assignment: CDR1 DFQATT and CDR2 SNEGSKA (reference sequence). The CDR3 is 13 residues long.

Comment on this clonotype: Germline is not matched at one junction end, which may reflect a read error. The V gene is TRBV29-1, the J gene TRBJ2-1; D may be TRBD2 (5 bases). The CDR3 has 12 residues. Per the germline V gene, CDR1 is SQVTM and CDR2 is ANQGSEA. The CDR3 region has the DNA TGTGTATACCGGGGTTCCTACAATGAGCAGTTCTTC. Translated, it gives CVYRGSYNEQFF.

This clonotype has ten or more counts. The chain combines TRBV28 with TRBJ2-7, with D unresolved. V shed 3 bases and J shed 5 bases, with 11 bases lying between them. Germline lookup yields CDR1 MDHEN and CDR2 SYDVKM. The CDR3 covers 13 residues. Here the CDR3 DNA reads TGTGCCAGCAGTTTCCCTGTTACCCACGAGCAGTACTTC. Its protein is CASSFPVTHEQYF.

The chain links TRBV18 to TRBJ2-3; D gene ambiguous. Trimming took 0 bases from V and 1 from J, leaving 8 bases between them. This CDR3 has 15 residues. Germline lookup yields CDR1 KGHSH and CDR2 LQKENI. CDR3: CASSPPFQGTDTQYF. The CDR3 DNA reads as TGTGCCAGCTCACCACCGTTTCAGGGCACAGATACGCAGTATTTT.

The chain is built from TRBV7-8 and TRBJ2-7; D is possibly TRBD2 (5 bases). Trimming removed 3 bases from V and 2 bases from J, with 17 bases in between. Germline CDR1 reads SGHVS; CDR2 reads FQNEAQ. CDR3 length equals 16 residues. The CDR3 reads CASSLNPGYLAYEQYF. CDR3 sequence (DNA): TGTGCCAGCAGCTTGAACCCGGGGTATCTTGCCTACGAGCAGTACTTC.

CDR3 protein: CSAATSGGTDTQYF. CDR3 DNA sequence: TGCAGTGCGGCGACTAGCGGGGGGACAGATACGCAGTATTTT. The chain joins TRBV20-1 to TRBJ2-3; 13 bases are shared with TRBD2. Losses at the gene ends were 6 bases for V and 3 bases for J; bases not matched to a gene: 3. The CDR3 is 14 residues long. The V gene's germline CDR1 is DFQATT and CDR2 SNEGSKA (reference sequence).

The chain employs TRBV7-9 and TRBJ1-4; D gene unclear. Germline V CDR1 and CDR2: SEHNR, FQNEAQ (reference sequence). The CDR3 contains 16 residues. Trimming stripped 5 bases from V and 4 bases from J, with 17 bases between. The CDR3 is CASSPRRPLGNEKLFF. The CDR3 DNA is TGTGCCAGCAGCCCTAGACGGCCTTTGGGTAATGAAAAACTGTTTTTT.

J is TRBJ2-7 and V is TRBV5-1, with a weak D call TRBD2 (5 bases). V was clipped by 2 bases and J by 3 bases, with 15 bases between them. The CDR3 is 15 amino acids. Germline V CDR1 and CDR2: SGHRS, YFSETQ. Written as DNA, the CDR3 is TGCGCCAGCAGCTTAATTCCGACTACCCTCTACGAGCAGTACTTC. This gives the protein CASSLIPTTLYEQYF.

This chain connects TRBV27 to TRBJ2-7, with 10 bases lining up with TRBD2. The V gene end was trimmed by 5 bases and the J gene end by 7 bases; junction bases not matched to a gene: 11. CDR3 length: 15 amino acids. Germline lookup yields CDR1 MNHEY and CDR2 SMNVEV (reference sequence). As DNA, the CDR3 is TGTGCCAGCAGTCCTAGCGGGAGAGTTTACGGGGAGCAGTACTTC. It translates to CASSPSGRVYGEQYF.

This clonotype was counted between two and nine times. The CDR3 nucleotides are TGTGCCAGCAGCTTAGCGAGGGTGGCAGGGGATTTCCGTAGCGGGGAGACCCAGTACTTC. Translation: CASSLARVAGDFRSGETQYF. This sequence joins TRBV7-8 and TRBJ2-5; maybe TRBD2 (7 bases). Trimming took 0 bases from V and 5 from J, leaving 28 bases between them. CDR3 length equals 20 residues. The V gene's germline CDR1 is SGHVS and CDR2 FQNEAQ. Complete variable domain (other parts from reference TRBV7-8 and TRBJ2-5): GAGVSQSPRYKVAKRGQDVALRCDPISGHVSLFWYQQALGQGPEFLTYFQNEAQLDKSGLPSDRFFAERPEGSVSTLKIQRTQQEDSAVYLCASSLARVAGDFRSGETQYFGPGTRLLVL.

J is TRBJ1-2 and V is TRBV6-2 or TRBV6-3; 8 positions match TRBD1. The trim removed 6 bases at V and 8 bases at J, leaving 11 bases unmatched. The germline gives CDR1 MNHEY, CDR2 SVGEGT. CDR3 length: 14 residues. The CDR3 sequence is CASSRGDRGSGYTF. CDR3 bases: TGTGCCAGCAGCCGAGGAGACAGGGGAAGCGGCTACACCTTC.

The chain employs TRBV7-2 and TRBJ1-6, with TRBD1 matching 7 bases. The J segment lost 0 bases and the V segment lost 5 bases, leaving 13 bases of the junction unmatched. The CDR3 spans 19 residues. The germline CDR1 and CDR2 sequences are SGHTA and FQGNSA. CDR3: CASSRQKRGGSSYNSPLHF. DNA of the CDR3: TGTGCCAGCAGCCGCCAGAAACGAGGGGGCAGCTCCTATAATTCACCCCTCCACTTT.

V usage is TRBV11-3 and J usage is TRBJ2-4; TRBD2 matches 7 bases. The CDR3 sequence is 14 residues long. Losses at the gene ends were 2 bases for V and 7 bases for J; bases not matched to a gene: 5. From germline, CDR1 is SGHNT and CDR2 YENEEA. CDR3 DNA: TGTGCCAGCAGCTTAAGGAGGGGAGGGAACATTCAGTACTTC. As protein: CASSLRRGGNIQYF.

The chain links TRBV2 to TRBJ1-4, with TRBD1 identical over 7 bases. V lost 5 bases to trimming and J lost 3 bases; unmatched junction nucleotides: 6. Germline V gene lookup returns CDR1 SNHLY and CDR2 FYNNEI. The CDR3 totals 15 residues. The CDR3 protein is CASSPRGIANEKLFF. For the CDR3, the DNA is TGTGCCAGCAGTCCCAGGGGGATAGCTAATGAAAAACTGTTTTTT.

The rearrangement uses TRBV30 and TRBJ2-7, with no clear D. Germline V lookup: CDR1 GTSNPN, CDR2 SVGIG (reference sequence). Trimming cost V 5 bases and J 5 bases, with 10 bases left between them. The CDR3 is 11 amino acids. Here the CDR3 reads CAWDRGHEQYF. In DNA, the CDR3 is TGTGCCTGGGACCGCGGACACGAGCAGTACTTC.

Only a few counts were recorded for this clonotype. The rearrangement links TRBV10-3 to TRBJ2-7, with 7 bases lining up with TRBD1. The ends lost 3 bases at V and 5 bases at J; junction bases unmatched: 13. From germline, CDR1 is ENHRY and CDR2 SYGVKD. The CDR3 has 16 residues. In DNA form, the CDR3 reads TGTGCCATCAGTGAAGGGGGCCAGGGCAGTTATAACGAGCAGTACTTC. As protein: CAISEGGQGSYNEQYF.

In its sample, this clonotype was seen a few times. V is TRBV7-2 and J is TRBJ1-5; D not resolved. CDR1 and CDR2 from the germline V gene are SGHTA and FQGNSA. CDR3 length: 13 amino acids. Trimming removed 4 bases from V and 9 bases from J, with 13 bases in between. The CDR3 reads CASSSIQSGPQHF. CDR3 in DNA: TGTGCCAGCAGCTCCATACAATCGGGGCCCCAGCATTTT.

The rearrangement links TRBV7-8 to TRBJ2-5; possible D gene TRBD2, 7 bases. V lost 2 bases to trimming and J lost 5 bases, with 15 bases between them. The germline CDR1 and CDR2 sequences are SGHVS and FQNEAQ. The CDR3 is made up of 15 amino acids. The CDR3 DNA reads TGTGCCAGCAGCTTATCCGGGGGGCTGTGGGAGACCCAGTACTTC. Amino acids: CASSLSGGLWETQYF.